This TCR beta chain was observed in a study of blood T cell repertoires in COVID-19 (dated by TCRdb to about 2020). Some background on the complete study: Collaborator samples came from the United States, Italy and Spain and covered acute and convalescent phases of COVID-19. Deeply sampled blood TCRbeta repertoires from subjects exposed to, actively infected with, or recovered from COVID-19 were included in the dataset. The repertoires were released in a freely available public database intended as a resource for research on the immune response to SARS-CoV-2. Samples came from the ongoing ImmuneRACE study (first 160 participants) plus 1,254 subjects from 6 global collaborators. Where HLA class I and class II types were available, the types were taken from metadata supplied by the sample provider, not from assay-based typing. The material from the prospective study consisted of cDNA or gDNA derived from T cells, B-cell-depleted T cells, or PBMCs. A de-identified subject ID, COVID-19 status, age in years and sex were almost always included in the sample metadata.

Collaborating institutions collected whole blood in K2EDTA tubes following their own protocols. For TCRbeta analysis, collaborators shipped samples in one of three forms: frozen whole blood, isolated PBMCs, or DNA extracted from either of those sample types. Beyond this particular receptor, the publication reports: How much clinical and demographic metadata was included differed by source and by participant, and the metadata was provided uncurated.

Comment on this clone: No cognate antigen has been identified for it. It has no much larger one-base neighbor in the sample; base qualities were not kept.

The immunoSEQ Assay, a bias-controlled multiplex PCR, was used to amplify TCRbeta CDR3 regions from genomic DNA. In the source study's methods: Within the assay, amplification of reference gene primers was used to estimate how many nucleated cells each sample contained. To quantify the absolute abundance of each unique TCRbeta CDR3 rearrangement, sequence reads were collapsed and filtered. For each sample, productive Simpson clonality was calculated as the square root of Simpson's diversity index over productive rearrangements. TCRdb holds this immuneACCESS table with in-frame rearrangements only. Some clones are missing; in checked studies, unresolved V genes explain under half, and the rest has no known cause. V, J and clone size derive from that table, while D and trimming were established from the DNA sequence. For this sample there are 270,000 or so clones; less than 85% appear just once. The leading ten clones occupy 3.1% of the sample.

The TCR originated in a woman aged 18-30 years with acute or convalescent COVID-19. Sample: peripheral blood.

Here is the DNA: TGTGCCAGCAGCTTAGCGGGAGCTGAGGAGACCCAGTACTTC. The resulting protein is CASSLAGAEETQYF. The chain was built from TRBV7-2 and TRBJ2-5; the best D guess is TRBD2, with 5 bases matching. From a lookup of the germline V gene, CDR1 and CDR2 are SGHTA and FQGNSA. There are 14 amino acids in the CDR3, from cysteine to phenylalanine inclusive. The sequence is cut down to CDR3 DNA, 42 bases in frame from base 1. Trimming takes 0 bases from V and 5 bases from J, and the germline ends sit 10 bases apart.